The clone carrying this T cell receptor beta chain occurred a few times. Its target is not known. The data were taken from a study of brain metastases from non-small cell lung cancer. Notes on the study in general: TCR repertoires overlapped largely between brain metastases and matched primaries. Compared with their matched primary tumors, around 60% of brain metastases showed expanded T-cell clones. Fewer infiltrating T cells were found in brain metastases than primaries.

This CDR3 region has 17 residues. Germline V gene lookup returns CDR1 SGHTA and CDR2 FQGNSA. V lost 2 bases and J lost 2, with 18 bases in between. Some clones are missing from TCRdb's copy, which holds only in-frame ones; the method was immunoSEQ multiplex PCR. The sample lists several thousand clones, about 91% seen once, with around 6.7% in the top ten. J is TRBJ2-5 and V is TRBV7-2; tentative D call: TRBD1 (6 bases). The sequenced sample consisted of primary lung tumor tissue. This receptor was obtained from a donor aged 40 or older with non-small cell lung cancer. The CDR3 region is CASSLFPRTVLQETQYF. In nucleotides, the CDR3 is TGTGCCAGCAGCTTATTCCCCCGGACAGTCCTACAAGAGACCCAGTACTTC.